These T cell receptor beta chains were read from a single sample in a study of technical replicates of blood from a few donors. Profiling relied on immunoSEQ multiplex PCR, and the TCRdb table lists in-frame clones only, not all of them. Here the sample spans 60,000 to 90,000 clones, roughly 92% being singletons. The source material was T cells isolated from PBMCs. These receptors all come from a human donor in good health. CDR3s include the opening cysteine and the closing phenylalanine or tryptophan.

CDR3	J	V
CAWSSGVNTEAFF	TRBJ1-1	TRBV30
CSVVQGIDQPQHF	TRBJ1-5	TRBV29-1
CASSLGSGKGQPQHF	TRBJ1-5	TRBV13
CASSESGGTEAFF	TRBJ1-1	TRBV10-1
CASSVDGFSTDTQYF	TRBJ2-3	TRBV9
CASSPPGLAGSETQYF	TRBJ2-5	TRBV4-2
CASSFSMGSNQPQHF	TRBJ1-5	TRBV5-8
CASRTGGQGFPFF	TRBJ1-1	TRBV28
CASRPPGWNTEAFF	TRBJ1-1	TRBV28
CASSLDRGSLANYGYTF	TRBJ1-2	TRBV7-2
CASSLNTGSEGYTF	TRBJ1-2	TRBV5-1
CASSHPGLASYEQYF	TRBJ2-7	TRBV4-2
CAVGTDGYTF	TRBJ1-2	TRBV10-3
CASGLTRINEKLFF	TRBJ1-4	TRBV19
CASTRLAGTDGELFF	TRBJ2-2	TRBV2
CASSLRAGSTEAFF	TRBJ1-1	TRBV5-1
CASTKRTGELFF	TRBJ2-2	TRBV19